Listed below are T cell receptor beta chains from one sample, sequenced in a study of blood T cell repertoires in COVID-19. Assay: immunoSEQ multiplex PCR; the TCRdb copy retains only in-frame clones and omits some. The top ten hold roughly 3% of the sample, which has some 250,000 clones, roughly 86% seen once. Sequences were obtained from peripheral blood. These receptor sequences come from a woman aged 30 to 39 who had recovered from COVID-19. The conserved cysteine and the conserved F or W are not part of the CDR3 here. A D gene is named only where the DNA matches it firmly.

d_call: .
v_call: TRBV7-3
j_call: TRBJ2-3
cdr3_aa: ASSPGRADTQY

d_call: TRBD1
v_call: TRBV6-6
j_call: TRBJ2-7
cdr3_aa: ASSYAGTGLYEQY

d_call: .
v_call: TRBV5-4
j_call: TRBJ1-3
cdr3_aa: ASTPGAPSGNTIY

d_call: .
v_call: TRBV3-1/TRBV3-2
j_call: TRBJ2-4
cdr3_aa: ASSPTLSLLSKNIQY

d_call: .
v_call: TRBV9
j_call: TRBJ2-1
cdr3_aa: ASSVGQNDKQF

d_call: .
v_call: TRBV9
j_call: TRBJ2-2
cdr3_aa: ASSVASGYGELF

d_call: TRBD2
v_call: TRBV19
j_call: TRBJ2-1
cdr3_aa: ASSPGIAGSYNEQF

d_call: .
v_call: TRBV2
j_call: TRBJ1-6
cdr3_aa: ASSEAQGNSPLH

d_call: TRBD2
v_call: TRBV6-5
j_call: TRBJ2-7
cdr3_aa: ASRGGLAGSYEQY

d_call: .
v_call: TRBV18
j_call: TRBJ2-7
cdr3_aa: ASSPVKLANYEQY

d_call: TRBD2
v_call: TRBV10-3
j_call: TRBJ2-2
cdr3_aa: AISGPTGRGGHLPGELF

d_call: TRBD1
v_call: TRBV12-3/TRBV12-4
j_call: TRBJ1-2
cdr3_aa: ASSPGDSYGYT

d_call: TRBD1
v_call: TRBV5-4
j_call: TRBJ2-6
cdr3_aa: ASSRDRVGAGANVLT

d_call: .
v_call: TRBV6-4
j_call: TRBJ1-4
cdr3_aa: ASRHRLSFGSATNEKLF

d_call: .
v_call: TRBV7-9
j_call: TRBJ1-3
cdr3_aa: ASRGGAGNTIY

d_call: .
v_call: TRBV9
j_call: TRBJ1-6
cdr3_aa: ASLQAPQISPLH

d_call: .
v_call: TRBV11-2
j_call: TRBJ1-3
cdr3_aa: ASSLDPSFSGNTIY

d_call: TRBD2
v_call: TRBV25-1
j_call: TRBJ2-1
cdr3_aa: ASSESWTSGYNEQF

d_call: .
v_call: TRBV27
j_call: TRBJ1-6
cdr3_aa: ASSWGGRTNSPLH

d_call: TRBD1
v_call: TRBV7-9
j_call: TRBJ2-1
cdr3_aa: ASSLEQGNEQF

d_call: .
v_call: TRBV10-3
j_call: TRBJ2-5
cdr3_aa: AISVSGGWETQY

d_call: .
v_call: TRBV19
j_call: TRBJ1-2
cdr3_aa: ASSFLQDLYGYT

d_call: .
v_call: TRBV5-1
j_call: TRBJ1-1
cdr3_aa: ASSLDAGNTEAF

d_call: .
v_call: TRBV7-9
j_call: TRBJ1-3
cdr3_aa: ASSLDGSSGNTIY

d_call: TRBD2
v_call: TRBV6-4
j_call: TRBJ2-3
cdr3_aa: ASSSSRGVNTQY

d_call: .
v_call: TRBV27
j_call: TRBJ1-6
cdr3_aa: ASSSVFSYNSPLH

d_call: .
v_call: TRBV6-5
j_call: TRBJ1-2
cdr3_aa: ASIYQGFGYGYT

d_call: TRBD2
v_call: TRBV3-1/TRBV3-2
j_call: TRBJ2-3
cdr3_aa: ASSQELAGPDTQY

d_call: .
v_call: TRBV20-1
j_call: TRBJ1-1
cdr3_aa: SAGLEGDGF

d_call: .
v_call: TRBV6-2/TRBV6-3
j_call: TRBJ1-2
cdr3_aa: ASSSLILEQGSYGYT

d_call: TRBD2
v_call: TRBV5-6
j_call: TRBJ2-2
cdr3_aa: ASSFLAGGTGELF

d_call: .
v_call: TRBV5-1
j_call: TRBJ1-4
cdr3_aa: ASSLGLNEKLF

d_call: TRBD1
v_call: TRBV19
j_call: TRBJ2-1
cdr3_aa: ASSPWGQGANEQF

d_call: .
v_call: TRBV7-6
j_call: TRBJ2-7
cdr3_aa: ASSSATGQGNYEQY

d_call: TRBD1
v_call: TRBV3-1/TRBV3-2
j_call: TRBJ2-1
cdr3_aa: ASSPTTGEFNYNEQF

d_call: TRBD1
v_call: TRBV7-9
j_call: TRBJ2-2
cdr3_aa: ASSSTGFSGHGELF

d_call: .
v_call: TRBV29-1
j_call: TRBJ1-2
cdr3_aa: SVGGGVSGYT

d_call: TRBD1
v_call: TRBV4-3
j_call: TRBJ2-2
cdr3_aa: ASSPTGAGELF

d_call: .
v_call: TRBV19
j_call: TRBJ1-3
cdr3_aa: ASSGRDSSSGNTIY

d_call: .
v_call: TRBV7-2
j_call: TRBJ1-1
cdr3_aa: ASSPKIGTREEAF

d_call: .
v_call: TRBV12-3/TRBV12-4
j_call: TRBJ2-1
cdr3_aa: ASTPNSYNEQF

d_call: TRBD1
v_call: TRBV5-1
j_call: TRBJ1-2
cdr3_aa: ASSSPRGTDPNYGYT

d_call: .
v_call: TRBV6-2/TRBV6-3
j_call: TRBJ2-7
cdr3_aa: ASSYSLGGTYEQY

d_call: .
v_call: TRBV9
j_call: TRBJ1-6
cdr3_aa: ASSGGGLSSPLH

d_call: .
v_call: TRBV3-1/TRBV3-2
j_call: TRBJ2-7
cdr3_aa: ASSQDTGRPYEQY

d_call: .
v_call: TRBV13
j_call: TRBJ1-2
cdr3_aa: ASSFRAGYGYT

d_call: TRBD1
v_call: TRBV25-1
j_call: TRBJ2-1
cdr3_aa: ASSELGTDYNEQF

d_call: TRBD1
v_call: TRBV19
j_call: TRBJ1-5
cdr3_aa: ASGQDLLTSNQPQH

d_call: TRBD1
v_call: TRBV10-2
j_call: TRBJ1-2
cdr3_aa: ASSEFRTGGDYGYT

d_call: TRBD1
v_call: TRBV18
j_call: TRBJ2-7
cdr3_aa: ASSLNRDRGSEQY

d_call: TRBD1
v_call: TRBV3-1/TRBV3-2
j_call: TRBJ2-7
cdr3_aa: ASSQELRQGNEQY

d_call: TRBD1
v_call: TRBV9
j_call: TRBJ1-2
cdr3_aa: ASSVVGQGSYGYT

d_call: TRBD1
v_call: TRBV29-1
j_call: TRBJ2-4
cdr3_aa: SVFGTVETKNIQY

d_call: TRBD1
v_call: TRBV4-3
j_call: TRBJ1-1
cdr3_aa: ASSQVAGGPKNTEAF

d_call: TRBD1
v_call: TRBV5-1
j_call: TRBJ1-2
cdr3_aa: ASRPPGTGLDGYT

d_call: .
v_call: TRBV5-1
j_call: TRBJ2-5
cdr3_aa: ASSLEGAETQY

d_call: TRBD2
v_call: TRBV27
j_call: TRBJ2-1
cdr3_aa: ASSLVGLVGNEQF

d_call: TRBD2
v_call: TRBV27
j_call: TRBJ2-5
cdr3_aa: ASSPSGYQETQY

d_call: TRBD1
v_call: TRBV5-4
j_call: TRBJ1-2
cdr3_aa: ASSLVTGLGYGYT